A selection of T cell receptor beta chains follows, all from one sample in a study of cytomegalovirus exposure and HLA in healthy donors. Measured with immunoSEQ multiplex PCR; TCRdb has only the in-frame clones, and not every one. The table counts about 60,000 clones; 15% to 20% lies in the top ten. Sequences were obtained from PBMCs. Receptors were obtained from a boy aged 5-17 years in good health and CMV-seronegative. Each CDR3 is given with its conserved first and last residue. Each record gives: CDR3 length, V gene, J gene, D gene, CDR3 protein, CDR3 DNA. A D gene is named only where the DNA matches it firmly.

15,TRBV2,TRBJ2-2,TRBD2,CASSERDGGTGELFF,TGTGCCAGCAGCGAGCGGGATGGCGGCACCGGGGAGCTGTTTTTT
15,TRBV27,TRBJ1-3,NA,CASSTPKPSGNTIYF,TGTGCCAGCTCGACACCTAAACCCTCTGGAAACACCATATATTTT
16,TRBV7-2,TRBJ2-2,TRBD1,CASSSPDRGLTGELFF,TGTGCCAGCAGCTCCCCGGACAGGGGGTTGACCGGGGAGCTGTTTTTT
14,TRBV6-1,TRBJ2-5,TRBD2,CASRPGLHQETQYF,TGTGCCTCACGACCGGGACTACACCAAGAGACCCAGTACTTC
15,TRBV19,TRBJ1-3,NA,CASTKRVERGNTIYF,TGTGCCAGTACCAAGCGGGTCGAACGTGGAAACACCATATATTTT
13,TRBV7-9,TRBJ2-5,NA,CASSTSLAETQYF,TGTGCCAGCAGCACCAGTCTGGCAGAGACCCAGTACTTC
17,TRBV27,TRBJ2-1,NA,CASSLSLAENSYNEQFF,TGTGCCAGCAGTTTATCTTTAGCCGAAAACTCCTACAATGAGCAGTTCTTC
14,TRBV7-9,TRBJ2-7,TRBD1,CASSSTGSSYEQYF,TGTGCCAGCAGTTCGACAGGGTCCTCCTACGAGCAGTACTTC
15,TRBV7-6,TRBJ1-5,NA,CASSPQGVRDQPQHF,TGTGCCAGCAGCCCACAAGGGGTTAGGGATCAGCCCCAGCATTTT
15,TRBV2,TRBJ2-7,NA,CASSEYGGAAEEQYF,TGTGCCAGCAGTGAATATGGGGGGGCAGCGGAAGAGCAGTACTTC
17,TRBV19,TRBJ1-5,TRBD1,CASSNGVGGQANQPQHF,TGTGCCAGTAGTAATGGCGTGGGGGGACAGGCCAATCAGCCCCAGCATTTT
16,TRBV6-5,TRBJ2-5,NA,CASSYSGTPAQETQYF,TGTGCCAGCAGTTACTCCGGGACACCGGCACAAGAGACCCAGTACTTC
14,TRBV2,TRBJ1-5,NA,CASSGTGGNQPQHF,TGTGCCAGCAGTGGGACCGGGGGGAATCAGCCCCAGCATTTT
16,TRBV7-9,TRBJ2-5,NA,CASSFPDLGQQETQYF,TGTGCCAGCAGCTTCCCCGATCTGGGGCAGCAAGAGACCCAGTACTTC
14,TRBV28,TRBJ2-7,TRBD1,CASSHRQGRDEQYF,TGTGCCAGCAGTCATCGACAGGGTCGGGACGAGCAGTACTTC
12,TRBV10-3,TRBJ1-2,NA,CAISDRGYGYTF,TGTGCCATCAGTGACCGGGGGTATGGCTACACCTTC
13,TRBV9,TRBJ1-6,NA,CASSVDSNSPLHF,TGTGCCAGCAGCGTAGACAGTAATTCACCCCTCCACTTT
12,TRBV19,TRBJ1-5,NA,CASSISNQPQHF,TGTGCCAGTAGTATCTCCAATCAGCCCCAGCATTTT
13,TRBV19,TRBJ1-1,NA,CASSTPLGAEAFF,TGTGCCAGTAGTACCCCCTTGGGGGCCGAAGCTTTCTTT
13,TRBV7-2,TRBJ2-3,TRBD2,CATEGGRTDTQYF,TGTGCCACGGAGGGAGGGAGGACAGATACGCAGTATTTT
13,TRBV12-5,TRBJ1-6,NA,CASGYTGSSPLHF,TGTGCTAGTGGTTACACAGGGAGTTCACCCCTCCACTTT
14,TRBV9,TRBJ2-7,TRBD1,CASSDGTAPYEQYF,TGTGCCAGCAGCGATGGGACAGCACCCTACGAGCAGTACTTC
16,TRBV30,TRBJ1-5,NA,CAWGAPGTLFNQPQHF,TGTGCCTGGGGGGCTCCCGGGACACTTTTCAATCAGCCCCAGCATTTT
17,TRBV7-9,TRBJ1-2,NA,CASSLATGSSDRSGYTF,TGTGCCAGCAGCTTAGCCACAGGATCATCCGACAGGAGTGGCTACACCTTC
14,TRBV5-4,TRBJ1-2,NA,CASSSEPSNYGYTF,TGTGCCAGCAGCTCGGAACCTAGTAACTATGGCTACACCTTC
12,TRBV7-9,TRBJ1-1,NA,CASSFPSAEAFF,TGTGCCAGCAGCTTTCCCTCCGCTGAAGCTTTCTTT
15,TRBV5-4,TRBJ2-3,NA,CASSPLPGVTDTQYF,TGTGCCAGCAGCCCCCTCCCGGGAGTAACAGATACGCAGTATTTT
16,TRBV25-1,TRBJ2-1,TRBD2,CASSSFSSGTYNEQFF,TGTGCCAGCAGTTCCTTCTCTAGCGGGACTTACAATGAGCAGTTCTTC
14,TRBV10-3,TRBJ1-1,NA,CAIKDMQGSTEAFF,TGTGCCATCAAAGACATGCAGGGGAGCACTGAAGCTTTCTTT
15,TRBV5-1,TRBJ2-1,NA,CASRYRGESYNEQFF,TGCGCCAGCAGGTATAGGGGTGAAAGCTACAATGAGCAGTTCTTC
14,TRBV5-4,TRBJ2-2,NA,CASSSSQQTGELFF,TGTGCCAGCAGCTCCTCTCAACAGACCGGGGAGCTGTTTTTT
16,TRBV13,TRBJ1-3,NA,CASSSGGAGIGNTIYF,TGTGCCAGCAGCTCCGGGGGGGCAGGCATTGGAAACACCATATATTTT
16,TRBV7-9,TRBJ2-2,NA,CASSLRLDTNTGELFF,TGTGCCAGCAGCCTTAGACTAGACACGAACACCGGGGAGCTGTTTTTT
14,TRBV9,TRBJ2-5,NA,CASSSGRTQETQYF,TGTGCCAGCAGCTCTGGCCGTACCCAAGAGACCCAGTACTTC
13,TRBV14,TRBJ1-3,NA,CASSPGVGNTIYF,TGTGCCAGCAGCCCGGGAGTTGGAAACACCATATATTTT
16,TRBV6-5,TRBJ2-7,NA,CASSSFLRSTSYEQYF,TGTGCCAGCAGTTCGTTCCTCCGGAGTACCTCCTACGAGCAGTACTTC
12,TRBV27,TRBJ1-1,NA,CASSLSNGEAFF,TGTGCCAGCAGTTTATCGAACGGGGAAGCTTTCTTT